Presented here are 15 T cell receptor beta chains from one specimen sequenced in a study of identical twins. TCRdb called the 5' RACE reads again in MiXCR, with one record for every CDR3 protein. Here the sample spans 550,000 to 700,000 distinct CDR3 sequences, 9% to 10% being singletons. A further study also used this sample, focusing on yellow fever vaccine responses in identical twins.

The sequencing input was PBMCs. These receptors were taken from a woman between 18 and 30 years old in good health.

The chain couples TRBV6-1 to TRBJ2-7; TRBD2 matches 8 bases. Germline CDR1 and CDR2: MNHNS and SASEGT. V shed 2 bases, J shed 3 bases, and the junction held 9 bases outside the gene matches. The CDR3 is 16 residues long. This CDR3 is CASSEPGGEIFYEQYF. CDR3 in DNA: TGTGCCAGCAGTGAACCGGGAGGGGAAATTTTCTACGAGCAGTACTTC.

In this sample, this clonotype turned up many times. The CDR3 is CASTRQPSYEQYF. Written as DNA, the CDR3 is TGTGCCAGCACCCGACAACCTTCCTACGAGCAGTACTTC. The chain joins TRBV3-1 to TRBJ2-7; D call uncertain. V lost 7 bases and J 1 base, leaving 11 bases between the germline ends. The germline V gene has CDR1 LGHDT and CDR2 YNNKEL (reference sequence). The CDR3 has 13 residues.

This clonotype has more than one count but fewer than ten. The chain has TRBV7-9 and TRBJ2-5, with D perhaps matching TRBD2 (6 bases). CDR1 and CDR2 from the germline V gene are SEHNR and FQNEAQ (reference sequence). CDR3 length: 14 amino acids. Between the trimmed V and J ends, which lost 1 base and 4 bases, there was a span of 10 bases. The CDR3 reads CASSLGAGSETQYF. In DNA, the CDR3 is TGTGCCAGCAGCTTAGGTGCGGGGTCAGAGACCCAGTACTTC. Supplemented by reference TRBV7-9 and TRBJ2-5, the full variable domain reads DTGVSQNPRHKITKRGQNVTFRCDPISEHNRLYWYRQTLGQGPEFLTYFQNEAQLEKSRLLSDRFSAERPKGSFSTLEIQRTEQGDSAMYLCASSLGAGSETQYFGPGTRLLVL.

The chain combines TRBV6-5 with TRBJ2-3, with D maybe TRBD1 (5 bases). The CDR3 sequence is 16 residues long. The V gene's germline CDR1 is MNHEY and CDR2 SVGAGI. V was pared by 4 bases and J by 1 base, with 15 bases between. The CDR3 spells CASSSPQGEGTDTQYF. The CDR3 DNA follows: TGTGCCAGCAGTTCGCCCCAGGGTGAAGGCACAGATACGCAGTATTTT.

This clonotype was recorded a few times. The genes are TRBV27 and TRBJ2-3; D may be TRBD2 (7 bases). This CDR3 comprises 16 residues. CDR1 is MNHEY and CDR2 is SMNVEV in the germline V gene (reference sequence). V was clipped by 7 bases and J by 0 bases, with 17 bases between them. In DNA form, the CDR3 reads TGTGCCAGCACCTCGGGGAGGGGGGCGAGCACAGATACGCAGTATTTT. The encoded protein is CASTSGRGASTDTQYF.

This clonotype was seen repeatedly, ten times or more. CDR3 region: CASSQWGTMGRYGYTF. CDR3 nucleotide sequence: TGTGCCAGCAGCCAATGGGGGACGATGGGGAGGTATGGCTACACCTTC. The V call is TRBV3-1, the J call TRBJ1-2; a weak D match, TRBD1 (5 bases). This CDR3 spans 16 amino acids. V lost 2 bases and J 5 bases, leaving 18 bases between the germline ends. CDR1 and CDR2 from the germline V gene are LGHDT and YNNKEL (reference sequence).

This clonotype was observed many times. The chain couples TRBV5-1 to TRBJ2-1; 13 bases map to TRBD2. Germline values: CDR1 SGHRS, CDR2 YFSETQ. CDR3 length: 14 residues. V dropped 0 bases and J dropped 9; count of bases not matched to a gene: 0. CDR3 in DNA: TGCGCCAGCAGCTTGGGGACTAGCGGGGGTGAGCAGTTCTTC. Translating it yields CASSLGTSGGEQFF.

This clonotype was detected many times. The V call is TRBV7-8, the J call TRBJ1-1; D unresolved. CDR1 and CDR2 from the germline V gene are SGHVS and FQNEAQ. The V and J ends lost 5 bases and 0 bases respectively, with 7 bases between them. CDR3 length: 13 amino acids. The CDR3 DNA is TGTGCCAGCAGCGCAACAGTGAACACTGAAGCTTTCTTT. This sequence encodes CASSATVNTEAFF.

This clonotype was detected many times. The chain joins TRBV6-6 to TRBJ2-1; 9 bases map to TRBD1. Germline values: CDR1 MNHNY, CDR2 SVGAGI (reference sequence). With 10 bases clipped from V and 9 bases from J, the junction kept 4 bases outside the gene matches. CDR3 size: 11 residues. CDR3 amino acids: CATGQGSEQFF. In nucleotides, the CDR3 is TGTGCCACCGGACAGGGGAGTGAGCAGTTCTTC.

The rearrangement links TRBV6-1 to TRBJ2-7; 11 bases fit TRBD2. The CDR3 runs to 14 residues. In germline, CDR1 is MNHNS, CDR2 SASEGT. The V gene end was trimmed by 6 bases and the J gene end by 2 bases; junction bases not matched to a gene: 3. CDR3 protein: CASRQGLAAYEQYF. Here the CDR3 DNA reads TGTGCCAGCAGGCAGGGACTAGCGGCCTACGAGCAGTACTTC.

This clonotype showed up just a few times. The rearrangement uses TRBV7-9 and TRBJ2-7; D possibly matches TRBD1 or TRBD2 (5 bases each). Deletions cut 5 bases from V and 0 bases from J, with 17 bases between. CDR1 SEHNR and CDR2 FQNEAQ come from the germline V gene (reference sequence). The CDR3 has 16 amino acids. CDR3 protein: CASSAQTGPGSYEQYF. As DNA, the CDR3 is TGTGCCAGCAGCGCCCAAACGGGACCCGGCTCCTACGAGCAGTACTTC.

This clonotype has just a few counts. This chain uses TRBV4-1 with TRBJ1-4; D unresolved. In germline, CDR1 is MGHRA, CDR2 YSYEKL. The length of the CDR3 is 18 residues. V lost 4 bases and J 3 bases, leaving 21 bases between the germline ends. The CDR3 DNA follows: TGCGCCAGCAGCCTGGAAGAGGCAGGCAGAGTTTCTAATGAAAAACTGTTTTTT. It translates to CASSLEEAGRVSNEKLFF.

This clonotype was observed many times. The V and J genes are TRBV6-5 and TRBJ2-1, with no clear D. Trimming removed 1 base from V and 8 bases from J, with 3 bases in between. Germline CDR1 MNHEY, CDR2 SVGAGI. The CDR3 is made up of 11 amino acids. CDR3 in DNA: TGTGCCAGCAGTTACTTACATGAGCAGTTCTTC. Protein product: CASSYLHEQFF.

This clonotype was counted between two and nine times. The chain recombines TRBV4-2 with TRBJ1-1; no definite D call. Germline values: CDR1 LGHNA, CDR2 YNFKEQ. The CDR3 is 14 residues long. Trimming removed 6 bases from V and 0 bases from J, with 11 bases in between. This CDR3 is CASRLQTMNTEAFF. The DNA for the CDR3 is TGTGCCAGCAGACTACAGACCATGAACACTGAAGCTTTCTTT.

The chain joins TRBV4-1 to TRBJ1-1; 7 bases are a match to TRBD1. Germline V CDR1 and CDR2: MGHRA, YSYEKL. J was trimmed by 2 bases and V by 3 bases; bases with no gene match: 6. This CDR3 spans 15 amino acids. This CDR3 reads CASSHLTGINTEAFF. As DNA, the CDR3 is TGCGCCAGCAGCCACCTGACAGGGATAAACACTGAAGCTTTCTTT.